These 5 T cell receptor beta chains share one sample of origin, sequenced in a study of T cells in Graves' hyperthyroidism and ophthalmopathy. RNA transcripts served as the template for amplifying TCR beta CDR3 regions. Researchers ran a first-round RT-PCR on the TCR CDR3 using the HTBI primer set. One entry per CDR3 protein, called by TCRdb with MiXCR from the multiplex PCR reads. Found here are about 210,000 distinct CDR3 sequences, approximately 17% of them singletons; the top ten hold approximately 50%. Sequenced: blood. The receptors come from a man aged 50 to 60 with Graves' hyperthyroidism.

This clonotype has more than one count but fewer than ten. V and J are TRBV30 and TRBJ2-7, with D perhaps matching TRBD2 (5 bases). The CDR3 covers 13 residues. Trimming stripped 0 bases from V and 2 bases from J, with 8 bases between. Germline assignment: CDR1 GTSNPN and CDR2 SVGIG (reference sequence). The CDR3 spells CAWSVDWTYEQYF. As DNA, the CDR3 is TGTGCCTGGAGTGTGGACTGGACCTACGAGCAGTACTTC.

This clonotype was detected many times. This chain joins TRBV5-1 and TRBJ2-3; D remains unclear. This CDR3 comprises 15 residues. Germline values: CDR1 SGHRS, CDR2 YFSETQ. V gave up 0 bases and J gave up 4 bases, with 12 bases separating them. The CDR3 here is CASSLGSSNSDTQYF. The CDR3 DNA is TGCGCCAGCAGCTTGGGGAGTAGTAATTCAGATACGCAGTATTTT.

A few counts support this clonotype. A much larger clone differs by one base, so this may be a read error. This chain connects TRBV12-3 or TRBV12-4 to TRBJ1-6; D gene ambiguous. There are 14 residues in the CDR3. In DNA form, the CDR3 reads TGTGCCAGCAGTCCGAACGGCGGGGATTCACCCCCCCACTTT. It is translated as CASSPNGGDSPPHF.

The table lists this clonotype with many counts. The J gene is TRBJ1-1, the V gene TRBV18; D is undetermined. Between the trimmed V and J ends, which lost 3 bases and 4 bases, there was a span of 12 bases. From germline, CDR1 is KGHSH and CDR2 LQKENI. This CDR3 is 14 amino acids long. CDR3 sequence: CASSPADGPTEAFF. In DNA form, the CDR3 reads TGTGCCAGCTCACCGGCGGACGGCCCCACTGAAGCTTTCTTT.

This clonotype was found a few times. The chain recombines TRBV20-1 with TRBJ2-6; D is unclear. The CDR3 is made up of 14 amino acids. V lost 1 base to trimming and J lost 1 base, with 5 bases between them. Germline assignment: CDR1 DFQATT and CDR2 SNEGSKA (reference sequence). DNA for the CDR3: TGCAGTGCTAGAGGGCTATCTGGGGCCAACGTCCTGACTTTC. Translated, it gives CSARGLSGANVLTF.